This passage covers 5 T cell receptor beta chains from one sample sequenced in a study of shared clonotypes between healthy human individuals. TCRdb's copy holds only in-frame clones and misses some; the assay was immunoSEQ multiplex PCR. The sample holds some 2.3 million clones, 90% to 95% seen once. Sequences were obtained from naive CD4+ T cells from PBMCs. Regarding subset: CD45RA+ positively selected. These receptor sequences come from a man between 18 and 35 years old in good health. Some clones in this sample may be carry-over from other donors' samples.

With respect to this clone: In the same sample, other DNA sequences code for this CDR3. The chain has TRBV29-1 and TRBJ2-5; 9 positions match TRBD1. CDR3 length: 12 residues. Unmatched junction bases numbered 0, after V lost 6 bases and J lost 1 base. Germline V gives CDR1 SQVTM, CDR2 ANQGSEA. The CDR3 DNA reads as TGCAGCGTGGACAGGGGCCAAGAGACCCAGTACTTC. It specifies CSVDRGQETQYF.

The chain has TRBV19 and TRBJ1-1; TRBD1 matches 7 bases. V lost 4 bases to trimming and J lost 1 base; unmatched junction nucleotides: 18. CDR3 length equals 19 residues. Germline CDR1 reads LNHDA; CDR2 reads SQIVND (reference sequence). The CDR3 DNA is TGTGCCAGTAGTAAGGTACCGGGACAGCGGGAATTTTCGAACACTGAAGCTTTCTTT. Translation: CASSKVPGQREFSNTEAFF.

Concerning this clone: Other DNA sequences within the sample encode an identical CDR3. This chain uses TRBV9 with TRBJ1-5; perhaps TRBD1 as D (5 bases). Trimming left V 0 bases short and J 2 bases short, with 6 bases between. This CDR3 comprises 14 residues. CDR1 is SGDLS, CDR2 YYNGEE, per germline. Written as DNA, the CDR3 is TGTGCCAGCAGCGTAGGGGGCGGCAATCAGCCCCAGCATTTT. Its translation is CASSVGGGNQPQHF.

J is TRBJ2-1 and V is TRBV15; 8 bases are shared with TRBD2. With V trimmed by 5 bases and J by 3 bases, 3 bases remained unmatched. Germline V gives CDR1 LNHNV, CDR2 YYDKDF (reference sequence). CDR3 length: 14 amino acids. The chain's CDR3 is CATSVSGNYNEQFF. In DNA, the CDR3 is TGTGCCACCAGCGTTAGCGGGAACTACAATGAGCAGTTCTTC.

V is TRBV28 and J is TRBJ1-4; perhaps TRBD1 as D (5 bases). The germline V and J ends were trimmed by 4 bases and 0 bases, with 12 bases remaining between them. This CDR3 region has 16 residues. The germline gives CDR1 MDHEN, CDR2 SYDVKM. The CDR3 DNA follows: TGTGCCAGCAGTTACTTCCAGGGTTCAACTAATGAAAAACTGTTTTTT. Protein sequence: CASSYFQGSTNEKLFF.